This T cell receptor beta chain was recorded in a study of OX40 agonist ivuxolimab in advanced cancers. Study-wide context: One patient with hepatocellular carcinoma and two with cutaneous melanoma, three in all, had partial responses.

J lost 6 bases, V lost 4 bases, and 2 bases had no gene match. CDR1 is PRHDT, CDR2 FYEKMQ, per germline (reference sequence). There are 13 residues in the CDR3. Here immunoSEQ multiplex PCR was the method, and the copy in TCRdb shows in-frame clones only, minus some. The sample records around 21,000 clones, about four fifths being singletons. This clone has a single count. The TCR comes from an adult with an advanced solid tumor such as melanoma, head and neck, liver or kidney cancer. The source material was CD4+ or CD8+ T cells sorted from blood, sampled in a trial of the OX40 agonist ivuxolimab. This chain uses TRBV13 with TRBJ2-2; 7 nucleotides align to TRBD2. CDR3 loop: CASSSGGPGELFF. The CDR3 DNA reads as TGTGCCAGCAGCTCGGGGGGTCCCGGGGAGCTGTTTTTT.